Listed here is a single T cell receptor (beta chain). This entry belongs to a study of blood T cell repertoires in COVID-19. Trimming left V 5 bases short and J 3 bases short, with 16 bases between. There are 15 residues in the CDR3. Germline V lookup: CDR1 SNHLY, CDR2 FYNNEI. Libraries were prepared by immunoSEQ multiplex PCR; TCRdb keeps only in-frame clonotypes and omits some of them. This sample has about 74,000 clones, with roughly nine tenths found just once. The TCR comes from a man aged 45-65 years with acute or convalescent COVID-19. Sequences were obtained from peripheral blood. This chain links TRBV2 with TRBJ2-5, with D possibly TRBD2 on 6 matching bases. The CDR3 sequence is CASSWGSGGKETQYF. DNA of the CDR3: TGTGCCAGCAGTTGGGGGTCGGGCGGGAAAGAGACCCAGTACTTC.